This paragraph reports one T cell receptor beta chain. Its antigen is not identified. The data were taken from a study of CXCR3-negative and CXCR3-positive naive CD8 T cells. Broader study findings: Cryopreservation partially lowered CXCR3 expression, so most assays used fresh PBMCs. Naive cells used TRBV-TRBJ genes in much the same way whether CXCR3-negative or CXCR3-positive; memory cells did not. In both naive subsets diversity was comparably high, whereas memory CD8+ cells showed much lower diversity.

Via 5' RACE with UMI labels, TRB cDNA libraries were prepared. From its re-call of the 5' RACE reads, TCRdb lists each CDR3 protein once, without DNA. Its table records some 56,000 distinct CDR3 sequences. Researchers sorted approximately 290,000 cells of each CD8+ T cell subset in triplicate. The germline gives CDR1 MNHEY, CDR2 SVGEGT. This CDR3 spans 14 amino acids. The receptor comes from a human donor in good health. Some clones in this sample may be carry-over from other donors' samples. This chain uses TRBV6-2 or TRBV6-3 with TRBJ2-7; TCRdb's D call of TRBD1 is untestable without DNA. The sample taken for sequencing was memory CD8+ T cells from blood. The CDR3 region is CASSTGIGAYEQYF.